This entry lists 14 T cell receptor beta chains sequenced from one sample in a study of control samples from healthy donors and cancer patients. TCRdb keeps only in-frame clones here, not all; method: immunoSEQ multiplex PCR. This sample carries around 70,000 clones, 94% of them seen once, and the ten largest clones take around 2.8%. The sequencing sample was made of blood. The origin of the receptors is a young woman in good health.

The CDR3 coding sequence is TGTGCCAGCACATCCGGTTATAGCAATCAGCCCCAGCATTTT. Translating gives CASTSGYSNQPQHF. V and J are TRBV6-5 and TRBJ1-5, with D unresolved. Germline CDR1 reads MNHEY; CDR2 reads SVGAGI. This CDR3 region has 14 residues. The V gene lost 7 bases and the J gene lost 0 bases, with 10 bases spanning the gap.

The CDR3, as DNA: TGTGCCAGTAGTACCCTATCCCCACAGGGGAGCTCCTACAATGAGCAGTTCTTC. Protein: CASSTLSPQGSSYNEQFF. The J gene is TRBJ2-1, the V gene TRBV19; TRBD1 agrees at 7 bases. The V and J ends lost 4 bases and 0 bases, in that order; junction bases with no gene match: 12. The CDR3 runs to 18 residues. Germline CDR1 reads LNHDA; CDR2 reads SQIVND (reference sequence).

The CDR3 DNA reads as TGTGCCAGCAGCACCAAAATCTATGGCTACACCTTC. Amino acid sequence: CASSTKIYGYTF. The chain joins TRBV13 to TRBJ1-2; D is unclear. Per germline, CDR1 PRHDT and CDR2 FYEKMQ (reference sequence). This CDR3 region has 12 residues. The V end was cut by 5 bases, the J end by 4 bases, with 8 bases between.

The chain employs TRBV7-9 and TRBJ1-2; D uncertain. Germline V gives CDR1 SEHNR, CDR2 FQNEAQ (reference sequence). The CDR3 extends over 11 amino acids. Trimming took off 6 bases at V and 6 bases at J, with 8 bases between the two ends. The CDR3 protein is CASRAGDGYTF. CDR3 nucleotides: TGTGCCAGCAGGGCCGGGGATGGCTACACCTTC.

In this sample, this clone turned up once. The chain couples TRBV3-1 (or the pseudogene TRBV3-2) to TRBJ1-1; TRBD1 might be the D (5 bases). This CDR3 has 12 residues. With 4 bases removed from V and 4 bases from J, the gap between germline ends came to 7 bases. Germline V gene sequence: CDR1 LGHDT, CDR2 YNNKEL (reference sequence). The CDR3 region is CASSLGVTEAFF. The CDR3 bases are TGTGCCAGCAGCCTGGGGGTCACTGAAGCTTTCTTT.

This sequence joins TRBV9 and TRBJ2-2; D not certain. In germline, CDR1 is SGDLS, CDR2 YYNGEE. The V end was cut by 0 bases, the J end by 4 bases, with 4 bases between. CDR3 size: 13 residues. CDR3 coding DNA: TGTGCCAGCAGCGTAGTTTTCACCGGGGAGCTGTTTTTT. It yields the protein CASSVVFTGELFF.

This chain's CDR3 is CASSLEKGGTDTQYF. Here the CDR3 DNA reads TGCGCCAGCAGCTTGGAAAAAGGGGGCACAGATACGCAGTATTTT. This chain joins TRBV5-1 and TRBJ2-3, with D tentatively TRBD1 (5 bases). The CDR3 has 15 amino acids. Trimming took 0 bases from V and 1 from J, leaving 9 bases between them. Germline lookup yields CDR1 SGHRS and CDR2 YFSETQ.

The chain has TRBV28 and TRBJ2-5; D perhaps matches TRBD2 (5 bases). Germline CDR1 is MDHEN and CDR2 is SYDVKM. The CDR3 runs 12 residues. V was shortened by 6 bases and J by 5 bases, with 10 bases between the two germline ends. CDR3 protein: CASRLADETQYF. For the CDR3, the DNA is TGTGCCAGCAGGCTAGCAGACGAGACCCAGTACTTC.

V and J are TRBV5-4 and TRBJ1-1; no clear D. The V end lost 2 bases, the J end lost 3 bases, and 5 bases lay between the germline ends. This CDR3 is built from 12 residues. Germline CDR1 SGHNT, CDR2 YYREEE (reference sequence). The CDR3 bases are TGTGCCAGCAGCTTTGGGCACACTGAAGCTTTCTTT. Encoded protein: CASSFGHTEAFF.

The V call is TRBV5-1, the J call TRBJ2-3, with TRBD2 matching over 9 bases. From germline, CDR1 is SGHRS and CDR2 YFSETQ. The CDR3 runs to 15 residues. V gave up 3 bases and J gave up 1 base; unmatched junction bases: 3. CDR3 loop: CASSSSGDRTDTQYF. DNA of the CDR3: TGCGCCAGCAGCTCTAGCGGGGACCGCACAGATACGCAGTATTTT.

As for this clone: Different DNA sequences within this sample yield the same CDR3. The genes are TRBV28 and TRBJ2-5; D ambiguous. Germline CDR1 is MDHEN and CDR2 is SYDVKM. CDR3 length equals 12 residues. V dropped 3 bases and J dropped 3 bases, with 5 bases sitting between them. In DNA form, the CDR3 reads TGTGCCAGCAGTTTTGGGGAAGAGACCCAGTACTTC. It is translated as CASSFGEETQYF.

The chain employs TRBV7-9 and TRBJ1-3, with 7 bases identical to TRBD1. V was clipped by 2 bases and J by 2 bases; unmatched bases: 0. From germline, CDR1 is SEHNR and CDR2 FQNEAQ (reference sequence). The CDR3 covers 14 residues. CDR3 sequence: CASSLTGAGNTIYF. In DNA, the CDR3 is TGTGCCAGCAGCTTAACAGGGGCTGGAAACACCATATATTTT.

A remark on this clone: Other DNA sequences in the sample encode the same CDR3. The chain employs TRBV9 and TRBJ1-3, with D uncertain. This CDR3 contains 14 residues. From germline, CDR1 is SGDLS and CDR2 YYNGEE. Trimming cost V 3 bases and J 3 bases, with 10 bases left between them. CDR3 DNA: TGTGCCAGCAGCGAGGGAGGCATTGGAAACACCATATATTTT. Amino acid sequence: CASSEGGIGNTIYF.

The rearrangement uses TRBV30 and TRBJ2-3, with D perhaps matching TRBD1 (5 bases). The CDR3 has 14 amino acids. V gave up 5 bases and J gave up 6 bases, with 18 bases separating them. CDR1 GTSNPN and CDR2 SVGIG come from the germline V gene (reference sequence). The CDR3 reads CAWGPGIDADTQYF. The CDR3 region has the DNA TGTGCCTGGGGCCCAGGGATAGATGCGGATACGCAGTATTTT.